The rows below give T cell receptor beta chains drawn from one sample of a study of T cell repertoires in aging, cancer and after chemotherapy. TCRdb redid the calling of the multiplex PCR reads with MiXCR, one entry per CDR3 protein. The data hold about 2,400 distinct CDR3 sequences, with around 28% observed a single time. Sequencing used blood. The receptor set was obtained from a human donor with a solid tumor. Each CDR3 is given with its conserved first and last residue. D genes are given only for firm matches. Expanded clones get a size class; other rows say once, few or many, or leave the size out.

v_gene: TRBV6-5
d_gene: TRBD1
abundance: .
j_gene: TRBJ2-1
CDR3aa: CASSEPQGSSYNEQFF
CDR3nt: TGTGCCAGCAGTGAGCCACAGGGGAGCTCCTACAATGAGCAGTTCTTC

v_gene: TRBV11-2
d_gene: .
abundance: .
j_gene: TRBJ2-1
CDR3aa: CASSWRDSYNEQFF
CDR3nt: TGTGCCAGCAGCTGGCGGGACTCCTACAATGAGCAGTTCTTC

v_gene: TRBV27
d_gene: .
abundance: .
j_gene: TRBJ1-1
CDR3aa: CASRPSGGEAFF
CDR3nt: TGTGCCAGCAGACCCTCGGGGGGTGAAGCTTTCTTT

v_gene: TRBV20-1
d_gene: .
abundance: .
j_gene: TRBJ2-3
CDR3aa: CSASLAGGITDTQYF
CDR3nt: TGCAGTGCTAGCCTGGCCGGGGGTATCACAGATACGCAGTATTTT

v_gene: TRBV6-5
d_gene: TRBD2
abundance: medium-sized
j_gene: TRBJ2-2
CDR3aa: CASTAGETGELFF
CDR3nt: TGTGCCAGCACCGCGGGGGAAACCGGGGAGCTGTTTTTT

v_gene: TRBV15
d_gene: .
abundance: medium-sized
j_gene: TRBJ1-4
CDR3aa: CATSRDSREKLFF
CDR3nt: TGTGCCACCAGCAGGGACAGTAGGGAAAAACTGTTTTTT

v_gene: TRBV5-1
d_gene: .
abundance: .
j_gene: TRBJ2-2
CDR3aa: CASTPSGRNTGELFF
CDR3nt: TGCGCCAGCACACCCTCAGGGCGGAACACCGGGGAGCTGTTTTTT

v_gene: TRBV27
d_gene: TRBD2
abundance: medium-sized
j_gene: TRBJ2-5
CDR3aa: CASSALAGGHETQYF
CDR3nt: TGTGCCAGCAGTGCACTAGCGGGGGGACACGAGACCCAGTACTTC

v_gene: TRBV29-1
d_gene: .
abundance: large
j_gene: TRBJ2-1
CDR3aa: CSVVGRSRWDEQFF
CDR3nt: TGCAGCGTTGTGGGGCGGTCCCGATGGGATGAGCAGTTCTTC

v_gene: TRBV12-3/TRBV12-4
d_gene: .
abundance: medium-sized
j_gene: TRBJ2-7
CDR3aa: CASTYFGGYEQYF
CDR3nt: TGTGCCAGCACCTACTTTGGGGGCTACGAGCAGTACTTC

v_gene: TRBV12-3/TRBV12-4
d_gene: .
abundance: .
j_gene: TRBJ1-2
CDR3aa: CASRGSGTHSYGYNF
CDR3nt: TGTGCCAGCAGGGGGTCCGGGACACACTCCTATGGCTACAACTTC

v_gene: TRBV12-3/TRBV12-4
d_gene: .
abundance: few
j_gene: TRBJ2-1
CDR3aa: CASRHARGRYNEQFF
CDR3nt: TGTGCCAGCAGACATGCCAGAGGGCGGTACAATGAGCAGTTCTTC

v_gene: TRBV7-9
d_gene: .
abundance: .
j_gene: TRBJ1-2
CDR3aa: CASSTRTGLFTF
CDR3nt: TGTGCCAGCAGCACCCGAACAGGGCTGTTCACCTTC

v_gene: TRBV7-3
d_gene: .
abundance: .
j_gene: TRBJ1-2
CDR3aa: CASSLTVDGNYGYTF
CDR3nt: TGTGCCAGCAGCCTCACAGTGGACGGTAACTATGGCTACACCTTC

v_gene: TRBV5-4
d_gene: .
abundance: .
j_gene: TRBJ1-4
CDR3aa: CASRSYGAEKLFF
CDR3nt: TGTGCCAGCAGATCGTATGGGGCGGAAAAACTGTTTTTT

v_gene: TRBV5-4
d_gene: .
abundance: medium-sized
j_gene: TRBJ2-1
CDR3aa: CASSLRPAPNEQFF
CDR3nt: TGTGCCAGCAGCTTGCGGCCCGCCCCCAATGAGCAGTTCTTC

v_gene: TRBV12-3/TRBV12-4
d_gene: .
abundance: .
j_gene: TRBJ1-1
CDR3aa: CASSLLENTEAFF
CDR3nt: TGTGCCAGCAGTTTGCTAGAGAACACTGAAGCTTTCTTT

v_gene: TRBV12-3/TRBV12-4
d_gene: .
abundance: .
j_gene: TRBJ2-7
CDR3aa: CASSDPGRVSSYEQYF
CDR3nt: TGTGCCAGCAGTGACCCAGGACGGGTAAGCTCCTACGAGCAGTACTTC